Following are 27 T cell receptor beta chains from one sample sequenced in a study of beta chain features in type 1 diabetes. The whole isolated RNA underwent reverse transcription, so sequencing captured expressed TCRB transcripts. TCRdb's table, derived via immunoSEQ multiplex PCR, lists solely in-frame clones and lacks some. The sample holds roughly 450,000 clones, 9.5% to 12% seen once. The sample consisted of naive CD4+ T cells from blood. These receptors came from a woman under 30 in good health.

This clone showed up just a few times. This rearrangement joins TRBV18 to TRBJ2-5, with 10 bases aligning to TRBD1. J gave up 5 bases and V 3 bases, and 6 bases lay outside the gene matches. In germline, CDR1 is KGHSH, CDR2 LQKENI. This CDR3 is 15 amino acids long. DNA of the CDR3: TGTGCCAGCTCACCCCGACAGGGGGCCTGGGAGACCCAGTACTTC. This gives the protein CASSPRQGAWETQYF.

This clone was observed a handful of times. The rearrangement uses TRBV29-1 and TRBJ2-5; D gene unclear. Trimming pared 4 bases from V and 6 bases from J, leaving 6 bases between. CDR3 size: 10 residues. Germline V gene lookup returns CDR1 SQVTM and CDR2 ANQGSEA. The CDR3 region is CSVVRQTQYF. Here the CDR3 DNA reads TGCAGCGTTGTCAGACAGACCCAGTACTTC.

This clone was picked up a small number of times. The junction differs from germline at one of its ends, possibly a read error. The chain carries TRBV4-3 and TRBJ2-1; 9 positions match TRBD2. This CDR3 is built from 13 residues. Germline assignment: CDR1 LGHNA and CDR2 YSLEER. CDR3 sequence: CASSQELRGGAVF. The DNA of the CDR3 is TGCGCCAGCAGCCAAGAGTTACGCGGGGGGGCCGTCTTC.

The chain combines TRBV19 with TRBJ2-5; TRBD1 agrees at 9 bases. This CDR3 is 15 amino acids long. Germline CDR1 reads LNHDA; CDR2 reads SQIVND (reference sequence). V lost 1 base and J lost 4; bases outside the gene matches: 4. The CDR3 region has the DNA TGTGCCAGTAGTATAGTCCCGACAGGGGGAGAGACCCAGTACTTC. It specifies CASSIVPTGGETQYF. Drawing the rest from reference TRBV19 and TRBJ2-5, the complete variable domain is DGGITQSPKYLFRKEGQNVTLSCEQNLNHDAMYWYRQDPGQGLRLIYYSQIVNDFQKGDIAEGYSVSREKKESFPLTVTSAQKNPTAFYLCASSIVPTGGETQYFGPGTRLLVL.

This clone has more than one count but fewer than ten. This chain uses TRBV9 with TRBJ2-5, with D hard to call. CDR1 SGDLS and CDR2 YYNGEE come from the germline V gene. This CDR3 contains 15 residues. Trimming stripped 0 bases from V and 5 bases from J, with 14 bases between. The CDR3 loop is CASSVGGERFETQYF. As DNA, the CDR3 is TGTGCCAGCAGCGTAGGAGGTGAAAGGTTTGAGACCCAGTACTTC.

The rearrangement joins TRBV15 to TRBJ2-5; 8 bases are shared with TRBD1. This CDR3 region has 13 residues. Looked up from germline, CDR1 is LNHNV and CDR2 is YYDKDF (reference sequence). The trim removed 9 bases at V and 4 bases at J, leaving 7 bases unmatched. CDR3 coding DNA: TGTGCCACAGGACAGGGATGGGGAGAGACCCAGTACTTC. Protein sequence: CATGQGWGETQYF.

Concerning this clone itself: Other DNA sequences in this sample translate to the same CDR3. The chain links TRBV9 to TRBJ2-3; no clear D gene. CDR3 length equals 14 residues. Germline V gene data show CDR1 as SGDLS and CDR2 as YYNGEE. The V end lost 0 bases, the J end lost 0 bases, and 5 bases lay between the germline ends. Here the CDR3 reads CASSVAPSTDTQYF. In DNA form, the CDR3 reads TGTGCCAGCAGCGTAGCCCCCAGCACAGATACGCAGTATTTT.

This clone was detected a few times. The CDR3 bases are TGTGCCAGCAGTTACAGCCGGGACCAAGAGACCCAGTACTTC. This encodes CASSYSRDQETQYF. The gene calls are TRBV6-6 and TRBJ2-5; D unresolved. Germline V gene lookup returns CDR1 MNHNY and CDR2 SVGAGI (reference sequence). This CDR3 has 14 amino acids. The V and J ends lost 2 bases and 0 bases respectively, with 7 bases between them.

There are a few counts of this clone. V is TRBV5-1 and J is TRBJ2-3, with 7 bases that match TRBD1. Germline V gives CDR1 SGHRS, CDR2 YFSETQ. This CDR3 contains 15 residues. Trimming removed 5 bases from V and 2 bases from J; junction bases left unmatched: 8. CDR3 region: CASREGTAFTDTQYF. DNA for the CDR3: TGCGCCAGCAGAGAAGGGACAGCGTTCACAGATACGCAGTATTTT.

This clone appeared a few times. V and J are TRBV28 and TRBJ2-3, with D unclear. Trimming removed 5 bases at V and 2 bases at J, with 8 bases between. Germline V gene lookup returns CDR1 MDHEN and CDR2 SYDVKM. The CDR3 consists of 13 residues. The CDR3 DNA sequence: TGTGCCAGCAGTCTAGTTACCACAGATACGCAGTATTTT. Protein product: CASSLVTTDTQYF.

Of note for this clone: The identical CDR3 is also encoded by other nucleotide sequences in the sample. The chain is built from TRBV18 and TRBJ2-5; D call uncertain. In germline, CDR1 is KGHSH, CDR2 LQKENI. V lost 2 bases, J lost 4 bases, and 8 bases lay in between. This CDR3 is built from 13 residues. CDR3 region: CASSPGLGETQYF. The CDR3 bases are TGTGCCAGCTCACCAGGGTTGGGAGAGACCCAGTACTTC.

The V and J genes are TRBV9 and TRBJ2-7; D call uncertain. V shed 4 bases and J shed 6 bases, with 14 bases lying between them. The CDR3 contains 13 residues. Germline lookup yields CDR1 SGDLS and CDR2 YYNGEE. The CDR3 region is CASSQAPIREQYF. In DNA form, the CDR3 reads TGTGCCAGCAGCCAAGCCCCGATACGCGAGCAGTACTTC.

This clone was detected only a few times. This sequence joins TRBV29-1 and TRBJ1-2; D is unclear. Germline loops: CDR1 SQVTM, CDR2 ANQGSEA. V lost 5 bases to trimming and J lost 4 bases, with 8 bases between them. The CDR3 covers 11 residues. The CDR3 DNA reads TGCAGCGTTACGTCCCTCTATGGCTACACCTTC. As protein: CSVTSLYGYTF.

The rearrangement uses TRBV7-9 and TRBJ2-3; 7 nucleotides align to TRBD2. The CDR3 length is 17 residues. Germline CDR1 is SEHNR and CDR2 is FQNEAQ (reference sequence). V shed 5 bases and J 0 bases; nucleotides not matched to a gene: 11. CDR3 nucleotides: TGTGCCAGCAGCCCCCGGAGGCGGGGGTCTAGCACAGATACGCAGTATTTT. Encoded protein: CASSPRRRGSSTDTQYF.

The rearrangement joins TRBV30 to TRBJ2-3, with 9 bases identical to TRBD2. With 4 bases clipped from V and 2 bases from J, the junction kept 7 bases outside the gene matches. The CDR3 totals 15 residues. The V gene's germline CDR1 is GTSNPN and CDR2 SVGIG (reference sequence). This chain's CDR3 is CAWNKAGGITDTQYF. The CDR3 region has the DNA TGTGCCTGGAACAAGGCGGGAGGGATCACAGATACGCAGTATTTT.

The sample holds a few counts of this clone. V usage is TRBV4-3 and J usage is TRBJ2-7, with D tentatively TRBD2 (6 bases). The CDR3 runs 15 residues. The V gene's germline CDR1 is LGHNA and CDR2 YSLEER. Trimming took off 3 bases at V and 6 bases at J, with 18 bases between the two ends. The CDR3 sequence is CASSQTLFPGAEQYV. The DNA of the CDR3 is TGCGCCAGCAGCCAGACTCTCTTCCCGGGAGCCGAGCAGTACGTC.

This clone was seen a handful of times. The CDR3 loop reads CASSVQGTGGYTF. Here the CDR3 DNA reads TGTGCCAGCAGCGTACAGGGGACGGGAGGCTACACCTTC. The chain combines TRBV9 with TRBJ1-2; maybe TRBD1 (6 bases). V lost 1 base, J lost 8 bases, and 12 bases lay in between. Germline V CDR1 and CDR2: SGDLS, YYNGEE. The CDR3 length is 13 residues.

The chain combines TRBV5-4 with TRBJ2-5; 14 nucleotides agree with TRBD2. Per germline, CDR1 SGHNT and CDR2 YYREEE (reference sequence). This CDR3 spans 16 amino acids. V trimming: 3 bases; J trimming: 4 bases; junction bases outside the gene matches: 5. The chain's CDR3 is CASSYGTSGSLETQYF. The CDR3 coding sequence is TGTGCCAGCAGCTACGGGACTAGCGGGAGTCTAGAGACCCAGTACTTC.

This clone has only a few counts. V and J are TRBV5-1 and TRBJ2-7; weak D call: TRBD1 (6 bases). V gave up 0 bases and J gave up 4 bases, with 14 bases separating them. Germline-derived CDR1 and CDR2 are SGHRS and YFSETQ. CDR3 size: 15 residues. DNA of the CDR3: TGCGCCAGCAGCTTGGCTGGGACACCTAGTTACGAGCAGTACTTC. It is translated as CASSLAGTPSYEQYF.

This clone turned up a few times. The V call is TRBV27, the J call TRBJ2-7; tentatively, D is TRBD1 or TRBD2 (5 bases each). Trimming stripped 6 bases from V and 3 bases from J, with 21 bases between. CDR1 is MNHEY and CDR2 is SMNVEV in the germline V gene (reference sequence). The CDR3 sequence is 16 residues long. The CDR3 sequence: CASRSRGAGRNYEQYV. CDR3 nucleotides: TGTGCCAGCAGATCCCGAGGGGCAGGGCGGAACTACGAGCAGTACGTC.

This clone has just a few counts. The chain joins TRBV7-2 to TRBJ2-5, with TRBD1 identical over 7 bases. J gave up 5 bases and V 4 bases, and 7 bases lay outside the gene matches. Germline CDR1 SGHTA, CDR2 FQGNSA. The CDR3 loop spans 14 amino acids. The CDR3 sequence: CASSSHRGWETQYF. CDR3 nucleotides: TGTGCCAGCAGCTCACACAGGGGATGGGAGACCCAGTACTTC.

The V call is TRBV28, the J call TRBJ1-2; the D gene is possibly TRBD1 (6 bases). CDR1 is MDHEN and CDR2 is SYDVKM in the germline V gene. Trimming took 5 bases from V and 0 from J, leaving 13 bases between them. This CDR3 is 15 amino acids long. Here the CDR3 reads CASSRPQGTNYGYTF. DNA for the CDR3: TGTGCCAGCAGTCGACCCCAGGGGACTAACTATGGCTACACCTTC.

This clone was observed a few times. In DNA form, the CDR3 reads TGTGCCACCAGCACGGACAGGGGGACCTTTAATTCACCCCTCCACTTT. It yields the protein CATSTDRGTFNSPLHF. J is TRBJ1-6 and V is TRBV15; 10 bases align to TRBD1. With V trimmed by 4 bases and J by 6 bases, 6 bases remained unmatched. Looked up from germline, CDR1 is LNHNV and CDR2 is YYDKDF (reference sequence). This CDR3 has 16 residues.

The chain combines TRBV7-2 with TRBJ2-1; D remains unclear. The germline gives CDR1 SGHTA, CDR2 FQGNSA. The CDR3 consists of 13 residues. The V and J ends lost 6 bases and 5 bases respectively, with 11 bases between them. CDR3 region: CASRKMADNEQFF. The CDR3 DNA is TGTGCCAGCAGAAAAATGGCGGACAATGAGCAGTTCTTC.

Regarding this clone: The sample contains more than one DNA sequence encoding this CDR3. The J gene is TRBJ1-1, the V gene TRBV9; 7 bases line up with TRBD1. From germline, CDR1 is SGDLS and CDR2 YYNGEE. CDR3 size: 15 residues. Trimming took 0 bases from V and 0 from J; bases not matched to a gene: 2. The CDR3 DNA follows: TGTGCCAGCAGCGTAGGAGGGACAGTGAACACTGAAGCTTTCTTT. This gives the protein CASSVGGTVNTEAFF.

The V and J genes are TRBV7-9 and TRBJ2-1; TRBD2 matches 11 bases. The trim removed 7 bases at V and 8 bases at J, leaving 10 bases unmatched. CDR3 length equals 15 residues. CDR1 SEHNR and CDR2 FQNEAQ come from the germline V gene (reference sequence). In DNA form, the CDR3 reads TGTGCCAGCACCAACGAACTAGCGGGAGTCGATGAGCAGTTCTTC. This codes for CASTNELAGVDEQFF.

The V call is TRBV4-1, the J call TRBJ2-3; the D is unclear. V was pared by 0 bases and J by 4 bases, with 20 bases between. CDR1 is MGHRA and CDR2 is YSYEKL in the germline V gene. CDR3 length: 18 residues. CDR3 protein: CASSQDLGGWARADTQYF. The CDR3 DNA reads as TGCGCCAGCAGCCAAGATCTGGGTGGGTGGGCCCGAGCAGATACGCAGTATTTT.